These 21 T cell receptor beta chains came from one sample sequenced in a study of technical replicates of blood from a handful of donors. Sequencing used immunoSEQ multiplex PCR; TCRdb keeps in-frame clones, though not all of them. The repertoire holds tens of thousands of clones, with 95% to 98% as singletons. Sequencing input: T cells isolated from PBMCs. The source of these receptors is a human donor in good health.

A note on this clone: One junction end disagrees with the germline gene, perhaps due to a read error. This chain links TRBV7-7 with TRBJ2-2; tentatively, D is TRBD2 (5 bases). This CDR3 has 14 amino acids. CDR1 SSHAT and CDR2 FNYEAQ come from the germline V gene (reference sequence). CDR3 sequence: CASSLGRGTGELFF. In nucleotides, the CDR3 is TGTGCTAGCAGCTTAGGGAGAGGAACCGGGGAGCTGTTTTTT.

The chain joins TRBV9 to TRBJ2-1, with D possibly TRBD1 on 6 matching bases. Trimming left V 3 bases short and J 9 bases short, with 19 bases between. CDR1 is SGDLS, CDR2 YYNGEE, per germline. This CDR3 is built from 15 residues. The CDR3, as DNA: TGTGCCAGCAGCGAATATTGGACAGTCTCGGGTGAGCAGTTCTTC. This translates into CASSEYWTVSGEQFF.

DNA of the CDR3: TGTGCCAGCAGTTTAGTGGCGGAGGCGGATGAGCAGTTCTTC. Protein: CASSLVAEADEQFF. J is TRBJ2-1 and V is TRBV27; D perhaps matches TRBD2 (5 bases). Trimming stripped 2 bases from V and 8 bases from J, with 13 bases between. The CDR3 runs to 14 residues. Germline values: CDR1 MNHEY, CDR2 SMNVEV (reference sequence).

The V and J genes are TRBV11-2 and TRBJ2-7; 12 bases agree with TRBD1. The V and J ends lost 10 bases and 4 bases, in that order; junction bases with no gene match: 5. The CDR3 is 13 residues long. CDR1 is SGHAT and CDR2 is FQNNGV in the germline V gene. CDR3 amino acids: CAIRDRGLYEQYF. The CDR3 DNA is TGTGCCATCCGGGACAGGGGGCTGTACGAGCAGTACTTC.

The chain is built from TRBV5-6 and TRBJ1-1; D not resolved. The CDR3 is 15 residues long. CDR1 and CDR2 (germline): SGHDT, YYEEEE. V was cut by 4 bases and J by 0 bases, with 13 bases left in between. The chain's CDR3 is CASSLSNRMNTEAFF. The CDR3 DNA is TGTGCCAGCAGCCTTTCTAACAGAATGAACACTGAAGCTTTCTTT.

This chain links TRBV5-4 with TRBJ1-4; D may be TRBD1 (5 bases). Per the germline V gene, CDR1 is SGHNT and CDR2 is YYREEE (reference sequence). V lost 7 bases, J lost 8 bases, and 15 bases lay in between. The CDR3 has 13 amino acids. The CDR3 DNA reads TGTGCCAGCGCCCGGGACGGGGGGGAAAAACTGTTTTTT. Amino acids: CASARDGGEKLFF.

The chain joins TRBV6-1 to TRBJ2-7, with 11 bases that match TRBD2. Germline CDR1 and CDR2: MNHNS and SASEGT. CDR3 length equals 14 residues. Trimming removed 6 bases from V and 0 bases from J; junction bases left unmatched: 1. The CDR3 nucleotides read TGTGCCAGCAGGACTAGCGGGACCTCCTACGAGCAGTACTTC. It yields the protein CASRTSGTSYEQYF.

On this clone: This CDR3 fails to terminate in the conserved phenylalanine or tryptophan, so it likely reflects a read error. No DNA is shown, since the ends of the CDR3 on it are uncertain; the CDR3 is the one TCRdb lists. The CDR3 here is CASRLPHS. This sequence joins TRBV27 and TRBJ2-7; TRBD2, the table's D call, was not compared with the DNA. Inclusive of both ends, the CDR3 amounts to 8 amino acids. CDR1 MNHEY and CDR2 SMNVEV come from the germline V gene (reference sequence).

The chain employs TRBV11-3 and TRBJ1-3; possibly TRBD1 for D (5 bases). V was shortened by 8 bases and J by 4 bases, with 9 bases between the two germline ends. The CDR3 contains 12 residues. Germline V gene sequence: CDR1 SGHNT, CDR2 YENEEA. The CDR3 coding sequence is TGTGCCAGCTCCTGGACAGGAAACACCATATATTTT. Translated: CASSWTGNTIYF.

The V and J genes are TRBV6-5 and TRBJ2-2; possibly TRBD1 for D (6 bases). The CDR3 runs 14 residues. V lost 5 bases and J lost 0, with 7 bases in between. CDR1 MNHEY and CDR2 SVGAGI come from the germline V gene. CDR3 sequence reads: CASSRDTNTGELFF. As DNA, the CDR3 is TGTGCCAGCAGTAGGGACACGAACACCGGGGAGCTGTTTTTT.

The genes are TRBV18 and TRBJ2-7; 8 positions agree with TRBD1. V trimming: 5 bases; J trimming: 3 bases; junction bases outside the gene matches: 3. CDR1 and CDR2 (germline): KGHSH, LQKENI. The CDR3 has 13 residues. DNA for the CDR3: TGTGCCAGCTCAAAAGGACAGGGCTACGAGCAGTACTTC. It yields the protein CASSKGQGYEQYF.

CDR3 sequence: CASSLIIQVMETQYF. CDR3 coding DNA: TGTGCCAGCAGCTTAATTATACAGGTGATGGAGACCCAGTACTTC. The V call is TRBV7-8, the J call TRBJ2-5; possible D gene TRBD1, 5 bases. The CDR3 extends over 15 amino acids. The V end was cut by 2 bases, the J end by 5 bases, with 15 bases between. The V gene's germline CDR1 is SGHVS and CDR2 FQNEAQ.

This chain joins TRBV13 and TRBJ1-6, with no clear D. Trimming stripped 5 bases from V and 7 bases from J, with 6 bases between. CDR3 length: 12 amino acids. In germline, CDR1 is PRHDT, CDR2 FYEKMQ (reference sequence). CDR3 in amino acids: CASSRFNSPLHF. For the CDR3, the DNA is TGTGCCAGCAGCCGTTTCAATTCACCCCTCCACTTT.

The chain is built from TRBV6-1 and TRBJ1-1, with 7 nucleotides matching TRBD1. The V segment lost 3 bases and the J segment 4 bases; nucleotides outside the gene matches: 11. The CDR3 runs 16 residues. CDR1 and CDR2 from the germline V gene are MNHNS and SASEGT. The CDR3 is CASSERTGGFGTEAFF. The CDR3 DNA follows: TGTGCCAGCAGTGAGCGGACAGGTGGTTTTGGCACTGAAGCTTTCTTT.

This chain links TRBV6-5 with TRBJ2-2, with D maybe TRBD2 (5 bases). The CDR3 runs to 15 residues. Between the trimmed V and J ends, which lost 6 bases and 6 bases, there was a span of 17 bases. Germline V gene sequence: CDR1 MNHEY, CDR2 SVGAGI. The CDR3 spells CASSPLGEGAGELFF. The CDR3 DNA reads TGTGCCAGCAGCCCACTCGGTGAGGGCGCCGGGGAGCTGTTTTTT.

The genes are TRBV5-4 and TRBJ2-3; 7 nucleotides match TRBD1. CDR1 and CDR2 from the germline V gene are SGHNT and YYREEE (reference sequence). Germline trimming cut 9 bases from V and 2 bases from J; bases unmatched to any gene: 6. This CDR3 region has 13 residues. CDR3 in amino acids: CANWDSTTDTQYF. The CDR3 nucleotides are TGTGCCAACTGGGACAGTACCACAGATACGCAGTATTTT. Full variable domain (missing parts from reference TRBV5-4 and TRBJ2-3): ETGVTQSPTHLIKTRGQQVTLRCSSQSGHNTVSWYQQALGQGPQFIFQYYREEENGRGNFPPRFSGLQFPNYSSELNVNALELDDSALYLCANWDSTTDTQYFGPGTRLTVL.

The CDR3 bases are TGTGCCAGCAGCTTAGGCTTCAGGGAACCCAACGAGCAGTACTTC. This encodes CASSLGFREPNEQYF. The chain combines TRBV11-2 with TRBJ2-7; weak D call: TRBD1 (5 bases). Trimming took off 1 base at V and 5 bases at J, with 15 bases between the two ends. This CDR3 has 15 amino acids. Germline CDR1 is SGHAT and CDR2 is FQNNGV.

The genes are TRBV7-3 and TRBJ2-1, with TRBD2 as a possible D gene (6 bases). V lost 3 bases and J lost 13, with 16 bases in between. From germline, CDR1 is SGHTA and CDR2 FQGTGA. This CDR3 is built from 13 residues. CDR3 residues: CASSFRGTGDQFF. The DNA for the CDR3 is TGTGCCAGCAGCTTTCGGGGAACGGGAGATCAGTTCTTC.

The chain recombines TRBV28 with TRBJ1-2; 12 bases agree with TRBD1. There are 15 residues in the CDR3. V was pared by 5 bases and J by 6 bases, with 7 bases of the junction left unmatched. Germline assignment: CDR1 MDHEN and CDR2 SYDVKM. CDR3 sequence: CASSNRDRGLHGYTF. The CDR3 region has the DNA TGTGCCAGCAGTAACCGGGACAGGGGGCTCCATGGCTACACCTTC.

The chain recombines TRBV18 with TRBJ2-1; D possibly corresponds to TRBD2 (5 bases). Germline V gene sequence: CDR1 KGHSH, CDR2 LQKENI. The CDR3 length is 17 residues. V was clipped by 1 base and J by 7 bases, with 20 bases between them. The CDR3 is CASSPQMWISEGNEQFF. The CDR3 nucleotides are TGTGCCAGCTCACCACAGATGTGGATAAGCGAGGGTAATGAGCAGTTCTTC.

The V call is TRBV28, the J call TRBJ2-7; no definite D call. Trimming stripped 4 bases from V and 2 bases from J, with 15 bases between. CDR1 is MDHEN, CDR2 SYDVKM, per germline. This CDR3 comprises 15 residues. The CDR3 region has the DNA TGTGCCAGCAGTTCTCGAGGTCGTCTGGCCTACGAGCAGTACTTC. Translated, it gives CASSSRGRLAYEQYF.